The 15 T cell receptor beta chains in this list originate from one sample, sequenced in a study of shared clonotypes between healthy human individuals. Some clones are missing from TCRdb's copy, which holds only in-frame ones; the method was immunoSEQ multiplex PCR. This table holds 2,100,000 or so clones, roughly 95% found once. The specimen sequenced was naive CD4+ T cells sorted from blood. Subset denoted: CD45RA+ positively selected. All receptors come from a man aged 18 to 29 in good health.

Comment on this clone: This sample also contains other DNA sequences that code for the same CDR3. Here the CDR3 reads CASSPGQGARETQYF. CDR3 in DNA: TGTGCCAGCTCACCGGGACAGGGGGCAAGAGAGACCCAGTACTTC. The V and J genes are TRBV18 and TRBJ2-5, with 12 bases fitting TRBD1. Germline CDR1 is KGHSH and CDR2 is LQKENI. CDR3 length: 15 amino acids. J lost 4 bases, V lost 3 bases, and 3 bases had no gene match.

V gene TRBV18 combines with J gene TRBJ2-1; 15 nucleotides agree with TRBD2. V was pared by 11 bases and J by 5 bases, with 4 bases of the junction left unmatched. CDR3 length: 14 amino acids. Germline loops: CDR1 KGHSH, CDR2 LQKENI. The CDR3 nucleotides read TGTGCCGGGACTAGCGGGAGGCTCGACAATGAGCAGTTCTTC. Amino acid sequence: CAGTSGRLDNEQFF.

In DNA, the CDR3 is TGTGCCAGCAGTTACTTACAACTAGCGGGGGAGTACAATGAGCAGTTCTTC. This encodes CASSYLQLAGEYNEQFF. The rearrangement joins TRBV6-8 to TRBJ2-1; 11 bases map to TRBD2. Looked up from germline, CDR1 is MNHGY and CDR2 is SAAAGT. The V and J ends lost 1 base and 4 bases, in that order; junction bases with no gene match: 6. The CDR3 covers 17 residues.

Details on this clone: Distinct nucleotide sequences in the sample also encode this CDR3. V and J are TRBV2 and TRBJ1-1; 7 bases align to TRBD1. V was clipped by 6 bases and J by 1 base; unmatched bases: 2. CDR3 length: 13 residues. Germline V CDR1 and CDR2: SNHLY, FYNNEI. The CDR3 reads CASRDRANTEAFF. Here the CDR3 DNA reads TGTGCCAGCAGAGACAGGGCGAACACTGAAGCTTTCTTT.

The rearrangement joins TRBV19 to TRBJ2-1, with 11 bases matching TRBD2. This CDR3 comprises 16 residues. The germline gives CDR1 LNHDA, CDR2 SQIVND (reference sequence). The junction had 9 bases not matched to a gene; V was cut back by 5 bases and J by 6 bases. CDR3 DNA sequence: TGTGCCAGTAGTCCCCCTCCGGGACTAGCGGCCAATGAGCAGTTCTTC. It codes for CASSPPPGLAANEQFF.

The chain couples TRBV9 to TRBJ1-6; no clear D gene. Trimming pared 0 bases from V and 2 bases from J, leaving 3 bases between. Germline CDR1 reads SGDLS; CDR2 reads YYNGEE. The CDR3 totals 14 residues. CDR3 DNA sequence: TGTGCCAGCAGCGTAGCCCCCTATAATTCACCCCTCCACTTT. It translates to CASSVAPYNSPLHF. Full variable domain (rest looked up from reference TRBV9 and TRBJ1-6): DSGVTQTPKHLITATGQRVTLRCSPRSGDLSVYWYQQSLDQGLQFLIQYYNGEERAKGNILERFSAQQFPDLHSELNLSSLELGDSALYFCASSVAPYNSPLHFGNGTRLTVT.

The V and J genes are TRBV23-1 and TRBJ2-7; 7 nucleotides match TRBD1. TRBV23-1 is sorted into the ORF group, with uncertain function. The CDR3 extends over 15 amino acids. V gave up 4 bases and J gave up 1 base; unmatched junction bases: 7. CDR3 sequence reads: CASSLITGQSYEQYF. CDR3 sequence (DNA): TGCGCCAGCAGTCTAATCACGGGACAGTCCTACGAGCAGTACTTC.

The chain recombines TRBV27 with TRBJ2-1; 10 bases align to TRBD1. With 8 bases clipped from V and 5 bases from J, the junction kept 12 bases outside the gene matches. This CDR3 region has 16 residues. The germline CDR1 and CDR2 sequences are MNHEY and SMNVEV (reference sequence). This CDR3 is CASRRFGTGDNNEQFF. For the CDR3, the DNA is TGTGCCAGCCGACGGTTCGGGACAGGGGACAACAATGAGCAGTTCTTC.

V is TRBV9 and J is TRBJ2-5; D not certain. The CDR3 spans 15 residues. V was pared by 4 bases and J by 5 bases, with 18 bases between. In germline, CDR1 is SGDLS, CDR2 YYNGEE. DNA of the CDR3: TGTGCCAGCAGCCTCCGACAAGGGCCGGAGGAGACCCAGTACTTC. It specifies CASSLRQGPEETQYF. Drawing the rest from reference TRBV9 and TRBJ2-5, the complete variable domain is DSGVTQTPKHLITATGQRVTLRCSPRSGDLSVYWYQQSLDQGLQFLIQYYNGEERAKGNILERFSAQQFPDLHSELNLSSLELGDSALYFCASSLRQGPEETQYFGPGTRLLVL.

The chain carries TRBV10-3 and TRBJ2-3; a weak D match, TRBD2 (6 bases). The V end lost 10 bases, the J end lost 6 bases, and 14 bases lay between the germline ends. CDR3 size: 12 residues. Germline V CDR1 and CDR2: ENHRY, SYGVKD. This CDR3 is CATGGGPDTQYF. Written as DNA, the CDR3 is TGTGCCACCGGGGGTGGACCTGATACGCAGTATTTT.

V and J are TRBV2 and TRBJ2-3; TRBD1 matches at 7 bases. CDR1 and CDR2 from the germline V gene are SNHLY and FYNNEI. Unmatched junction bases numbered 8, after V lost 6 bases and J lost 2 bases. The CDR3 contains 15 residues. CDR3 sequence reads: CASSPQGFLTDTQYF. The CDR3 DNA reads TGTGCCAGCAGCCCACAGGGGTTCCTCACAGATACGCAGTATTTT. Using reference TRBV2 and TRBJ2-3 for the parts outside the CDR3, the full variable domain is EPEVTQTPSHQVTQMGQEVILRCVPISNHLYFYWYRQILGQKVEFLVSFYNNEISEKSEIFDDQFSVERPDGSNFTLKIRSTKLEDSAMYFCASSPQGFLTDTQYFGPGTRLTVL.

The V and J genes are TRBV30 and TRBJ2-7; D is possibly TRBD1 (6 bases). The CDR3 spans 11 residues. Germline CDR1 is GTSNPN and CDR2 is SVGIG (reference sequence). V lost 5 bases, J lost 6 bases, and 11 bases lay in between. The CDR3 protein is CAWDTGTEQYF. For the CDR3, the DNA is TGTGCCTGGGACACAGGGACCGAGCAGTACTTC.

The CDR3 coding sequence is TGTGCCATCAGTGAGTCGGGGTCGCAGGGGGGCTATGGCTACACCTTC. Translation gives CAISESGSQGGYGYTF. V and J are TRBV10-3 and TRBJ1-2; 7 bases fit TRBD1. CDR1 ENHRY and CDR2 SYGVKD come from the germline V gene. CDR3 length: 16 residues. J lost 4 bases, V lost 0 bases, and 8 bases had no gene match.

The chain is built from TRBV5-6 and TRBJ2-7; 8 positions agree with TRBD1. CDR3 size: 12 residues. From germline, CDR1 is SGHDT and CDR2 YYEEEE. Trimming at V came to 9 bases and at J to 5 bases, leaving 7 bases not matched to a gene. Written as DNA, the CDR3 is TGTGCCATCCCCAGGGGGCTCCACGAGCAGTACTTC. Its protein is CAIPRGLHEQYF.

This clone has just one count. The chain uses TRBV5-4 and TRBJ1-3; D gene unclear. Germline loops: CDR1 SGHNT, CDR2 YYREEE (reference sequence). Trimming shortened V by 0 bases and J by 2 bases, and 6 bases separated the two germline ends. The CDR3 sequence is 14 residues long. The DNA of the CDR3 is TGTGCCAGCAGCTTGGGGGAAACTGGAAACACCATATATTTT. The encoded protein is CASSLGETGNTIYF.